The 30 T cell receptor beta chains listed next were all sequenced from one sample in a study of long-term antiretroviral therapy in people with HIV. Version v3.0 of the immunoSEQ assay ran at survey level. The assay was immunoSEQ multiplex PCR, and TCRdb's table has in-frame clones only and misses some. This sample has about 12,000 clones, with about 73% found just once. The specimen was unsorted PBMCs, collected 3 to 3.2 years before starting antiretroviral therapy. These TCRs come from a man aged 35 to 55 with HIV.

The CDR3, as DNA: TGTGCCAGCAGGTCTAGCGGGAGCAATGAGCAGTTCTTC. It is translated as CASRSSGSNEQFF. The rearrangement uses TRBV6-1 and TRBJ2-1; TRBD2 agrees at 10 bases. The CDR3 loop spans 13 amino acids. Losses at the gene ends were 6 bases for V and 6 bases for J; bases not matched to a gene: 2. Germline V gene sequence: CDR1 MNHNS, CDR2 SASEGT.

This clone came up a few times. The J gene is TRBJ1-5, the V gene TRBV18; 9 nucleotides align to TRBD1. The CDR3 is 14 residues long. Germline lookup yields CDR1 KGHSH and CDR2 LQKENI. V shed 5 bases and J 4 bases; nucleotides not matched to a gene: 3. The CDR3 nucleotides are TGTGCCAGCTCAGCGGACAGGGGAAATCAGCCCCAGCATTTT. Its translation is CASSADRGNQPQHF. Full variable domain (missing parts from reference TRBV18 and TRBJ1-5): NAGVMQNPRHLVRRRGQEARLRCSPMKGHSHVYWYRQLPEEGLKFMVYLQKENIIDESGMPKERFSAEFPKEGPSILRIQQVVRGDSAAYFCASSADRGNQPQHFGDGTRLSIL.

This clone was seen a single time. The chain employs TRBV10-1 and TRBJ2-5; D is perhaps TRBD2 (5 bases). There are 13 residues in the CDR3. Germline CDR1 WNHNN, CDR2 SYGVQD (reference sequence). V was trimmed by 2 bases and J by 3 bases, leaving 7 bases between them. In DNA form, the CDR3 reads TGCGCCAGCAGTGAGATCGGGGAAGAGACCCAGTACTTC. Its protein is CASSEIGEETQYF.

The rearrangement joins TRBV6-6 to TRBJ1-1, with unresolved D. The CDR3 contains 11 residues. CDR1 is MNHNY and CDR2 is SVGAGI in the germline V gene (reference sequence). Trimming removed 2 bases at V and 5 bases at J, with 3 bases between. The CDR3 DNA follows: TGTGCCAGCAGTTACGGAACTGAAGCTTTCTTT. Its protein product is CASSYGTEAFF.

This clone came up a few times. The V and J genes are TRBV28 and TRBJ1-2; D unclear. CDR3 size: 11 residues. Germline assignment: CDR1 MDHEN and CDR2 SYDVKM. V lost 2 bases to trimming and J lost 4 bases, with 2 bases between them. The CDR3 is CASSLTYGYTF. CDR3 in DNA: TGTGCCAGCAGTTTAACCTATGGCTACACCTTC.

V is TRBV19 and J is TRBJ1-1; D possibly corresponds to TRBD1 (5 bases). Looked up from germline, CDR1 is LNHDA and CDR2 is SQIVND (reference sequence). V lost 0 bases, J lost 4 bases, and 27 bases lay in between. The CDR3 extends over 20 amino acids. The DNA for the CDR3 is TGTGCCAGTAGTATAGAATTTGGGTTTGAGGGGAGAAGGTGGATCACTGAAGCTTTCTTT. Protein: CASSIEFGFEGRRWITEAFF.

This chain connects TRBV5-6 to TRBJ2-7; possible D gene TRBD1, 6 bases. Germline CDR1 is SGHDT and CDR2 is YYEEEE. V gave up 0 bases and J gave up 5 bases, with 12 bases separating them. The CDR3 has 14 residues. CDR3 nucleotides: TGTGCCAGCAGCTTGGGTGGGACATTAAACGAGCAGTACTTC. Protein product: CASSLGGTLNEQYF.

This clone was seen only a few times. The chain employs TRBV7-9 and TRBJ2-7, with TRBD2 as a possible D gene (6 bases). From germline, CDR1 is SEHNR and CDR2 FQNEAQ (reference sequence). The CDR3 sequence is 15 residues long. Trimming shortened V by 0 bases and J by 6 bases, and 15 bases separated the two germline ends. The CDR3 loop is CASSLAGGSGFEQYF. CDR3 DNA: TGTGCCAGCAGCTTAGCGGGGGGAAGCGGATTCGAGCAGTACTTC.

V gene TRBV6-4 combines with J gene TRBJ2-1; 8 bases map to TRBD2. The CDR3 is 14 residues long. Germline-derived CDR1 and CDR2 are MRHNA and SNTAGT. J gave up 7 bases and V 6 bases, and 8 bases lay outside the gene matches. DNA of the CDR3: TGTGCCAGCAGCCCGGGACTAGAGGGTAATGAGCAGTTCTTC. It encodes CASSPGLEGNEQFF.

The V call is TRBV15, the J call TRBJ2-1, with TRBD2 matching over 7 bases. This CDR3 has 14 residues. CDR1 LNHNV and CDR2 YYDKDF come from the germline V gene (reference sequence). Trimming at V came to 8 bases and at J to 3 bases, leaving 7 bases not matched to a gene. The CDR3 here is CATEKRGRYNEQFF. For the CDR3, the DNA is TGTGCCACCGAGAAGCGGGGACGCTACAATGAGCAGTTCTTC. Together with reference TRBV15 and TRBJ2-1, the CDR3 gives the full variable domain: DAMVIQNPRYQVTQFGKPVTLSCSQTLNHNVMYWYQQKSSQAPKLLFHYYDKDFNNEADTPDNFQSRRPNTSFCFLDIRSPGLGDTAMYLCATEKRGRYNEQFFGPGTRLTVL.

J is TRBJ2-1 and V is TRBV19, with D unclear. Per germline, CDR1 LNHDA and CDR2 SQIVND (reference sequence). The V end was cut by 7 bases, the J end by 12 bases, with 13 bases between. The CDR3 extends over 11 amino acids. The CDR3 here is CASKGPGVQFF. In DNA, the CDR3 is TGTGCCAGTAAAGGGCCTGGAGTGCAGTTCTTC.

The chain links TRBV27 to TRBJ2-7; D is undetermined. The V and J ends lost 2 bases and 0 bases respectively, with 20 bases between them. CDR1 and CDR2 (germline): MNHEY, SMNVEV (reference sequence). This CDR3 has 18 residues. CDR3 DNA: TGTGCCAGCAGTTTAAGACCTCCCTGGTCGGGCAGCTCCTACGAGCAGTACTTC. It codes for CASSLRPPWSGSSYEQYF.

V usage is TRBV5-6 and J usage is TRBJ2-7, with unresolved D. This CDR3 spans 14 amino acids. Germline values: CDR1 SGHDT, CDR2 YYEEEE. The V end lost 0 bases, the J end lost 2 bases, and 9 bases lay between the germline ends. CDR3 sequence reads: CASSLAASPYEQYF. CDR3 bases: TGTGCCAGCAGCTTGGCGGCCAGCCCCTACGAGCAGTACTTC.

Here the CDR3 DNA reads TGTGCCAGCTCACCGCGGACTACAGAGGCGAATAGCAATCAGCCCCAGCATTTT. Protein product: CASSPRTTEANSNQPQHF. The chain recombines TRBV18 with TRBJ1-5; D ambiguous. V was cut by 3 bases and J by 0 bases, with 18 bases left in between. This CDR3 contains 18 residues. CDR1 is KGHSH, CDR2 LQKENI, per germline.

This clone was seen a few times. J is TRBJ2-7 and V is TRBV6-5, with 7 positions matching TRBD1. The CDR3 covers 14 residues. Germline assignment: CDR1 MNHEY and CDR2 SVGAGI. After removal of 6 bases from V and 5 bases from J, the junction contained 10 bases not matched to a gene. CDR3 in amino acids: CASSLGQLPNEQYF. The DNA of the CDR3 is TGTGCCAGCAGCTTGGGACAGCTCCCCAACGAGCAGTACTTC.

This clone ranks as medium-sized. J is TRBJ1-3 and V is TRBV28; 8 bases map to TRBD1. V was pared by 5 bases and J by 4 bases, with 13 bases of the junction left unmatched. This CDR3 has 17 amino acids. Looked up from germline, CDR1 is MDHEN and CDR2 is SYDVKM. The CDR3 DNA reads TGTGCCAGCAGTCCCTTGACGACAGGGGTGGTCGGAAACACCATATATTTT. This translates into CASSPLTTGVVGNTIYF.

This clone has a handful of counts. The CDR3 protein is CAITDSSYEQYF. For the CDR3, the DNA is TGTGCCATCACCGACAGCTCCTACGAGCAGTACTTC. The chain is built from TRBV10-3 and TRBJ2-7; D may be TRBD1 (5 bases). There are 12 residues in the CDR3. Germline V gives CDR1 ENHRY, CDR2 SYGVKD. The V and J ends lost 7 bases and 0 bases respectively, with 7 bases between them.

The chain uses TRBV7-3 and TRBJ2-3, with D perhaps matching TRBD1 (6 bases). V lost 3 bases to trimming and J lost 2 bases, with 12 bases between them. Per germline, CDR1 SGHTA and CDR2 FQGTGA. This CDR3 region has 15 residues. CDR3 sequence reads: CASSLQGMYTDTQYF. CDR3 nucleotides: TGTGCCAGCAGCTTGCAGGGGATGTACACAGATACGCAGTATTTT.

The chain's CDR3 is CASSFGGSTDTQYF. The CDR3 nucleotides read TGTGCCAGCAGCTTCGGGGGATCGACAGATACGCAGTATTTT. This sequence joins TRBV7-2 and TRBJ2-3, with D perhaps matching TRBD2 (6 bases). The CDR3 has 14 amino acids. Trimming left V 3 bases short and J 3 bases short, with 10 bases between. In germline, CDR1 is SGHTA, CDR2 FQGNSA.

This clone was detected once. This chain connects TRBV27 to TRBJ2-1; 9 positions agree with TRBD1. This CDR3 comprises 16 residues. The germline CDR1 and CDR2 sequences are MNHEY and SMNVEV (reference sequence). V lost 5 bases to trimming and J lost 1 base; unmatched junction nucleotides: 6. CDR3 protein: CASSPGQGRSYNEQFF. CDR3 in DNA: TGTGCCAGCAGTCCCGGACAGGGGAGATCCTACAATGAGCAGTTCTTC.

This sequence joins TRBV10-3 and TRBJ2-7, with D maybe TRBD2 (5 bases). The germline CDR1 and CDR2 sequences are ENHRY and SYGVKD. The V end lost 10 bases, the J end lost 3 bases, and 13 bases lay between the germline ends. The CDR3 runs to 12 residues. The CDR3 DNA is TGTGCCAGCCGAGGGAGTAGCTACGAGCAGTACTTC. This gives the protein CASRGSSYEQYF.

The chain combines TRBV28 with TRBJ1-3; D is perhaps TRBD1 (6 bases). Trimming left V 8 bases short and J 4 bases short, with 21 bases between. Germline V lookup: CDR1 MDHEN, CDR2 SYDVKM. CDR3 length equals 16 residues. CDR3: CASDSNRVIGGNTIYF. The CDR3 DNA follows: TGTGCCAGCGATTCTAACAGGGTCATTGGCGGAAACACCATATATTTT.

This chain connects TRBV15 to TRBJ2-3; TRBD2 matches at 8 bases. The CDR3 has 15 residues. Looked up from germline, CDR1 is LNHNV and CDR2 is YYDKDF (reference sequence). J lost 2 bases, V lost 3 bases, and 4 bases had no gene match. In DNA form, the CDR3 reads TGTGCCACCAGCAGTAGCGGGACGGACACAGATACGCAGTATTTT. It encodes CATSSSGTDTDTQYF.

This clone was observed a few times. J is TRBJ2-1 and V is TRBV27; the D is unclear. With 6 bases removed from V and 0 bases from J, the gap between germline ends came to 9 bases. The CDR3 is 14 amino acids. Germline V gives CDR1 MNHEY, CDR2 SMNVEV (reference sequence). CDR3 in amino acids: CASRLLSSYNEQFF. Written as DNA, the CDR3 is TGTGCCAGCAGGCTATTGAGCTCCTACAATGAGCAGTTCTTC.

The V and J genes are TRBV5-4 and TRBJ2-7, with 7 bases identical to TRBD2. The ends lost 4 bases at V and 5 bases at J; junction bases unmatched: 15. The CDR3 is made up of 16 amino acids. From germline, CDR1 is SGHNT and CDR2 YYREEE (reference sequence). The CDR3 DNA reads TGTGCCAGCAGCCCACCTATGAGGGAGGGGAGCCACGAGCAGTACTTC. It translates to CASSPPMREGSHEQYF.

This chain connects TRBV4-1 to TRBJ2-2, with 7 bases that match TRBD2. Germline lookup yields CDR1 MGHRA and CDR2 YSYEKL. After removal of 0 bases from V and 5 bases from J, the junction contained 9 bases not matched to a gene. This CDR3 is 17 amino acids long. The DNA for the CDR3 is TGCGCCAGCAGCCAAGATCGAGGGAGGGCCTCGACCGGGGAGCTGTTTTTT. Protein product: CASSQDRGRASTGELFF.

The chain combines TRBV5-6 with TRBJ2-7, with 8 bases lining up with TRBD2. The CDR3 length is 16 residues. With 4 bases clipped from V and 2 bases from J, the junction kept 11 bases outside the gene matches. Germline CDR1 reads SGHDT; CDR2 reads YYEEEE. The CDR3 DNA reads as TGTGCCAGCAGCCCAGTGGCGGGAGGACTAACCTACGAGCAGTACTTC. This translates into CASSPVAGGLTYEQYF.

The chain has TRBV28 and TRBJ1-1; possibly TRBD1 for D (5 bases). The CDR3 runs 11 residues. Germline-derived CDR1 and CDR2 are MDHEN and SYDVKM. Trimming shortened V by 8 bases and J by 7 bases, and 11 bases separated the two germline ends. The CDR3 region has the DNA TGTGCCAGCCGGGGGGGTTATGAAGCTTTCTTT. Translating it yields CASRGGYEAFF.

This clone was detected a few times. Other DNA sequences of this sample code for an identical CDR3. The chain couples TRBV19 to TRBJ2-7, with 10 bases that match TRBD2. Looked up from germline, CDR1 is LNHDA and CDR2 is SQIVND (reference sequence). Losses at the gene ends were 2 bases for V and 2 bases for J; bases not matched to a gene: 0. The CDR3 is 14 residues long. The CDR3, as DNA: TGTGCCAGTAGTATACTAGCGGGAGCCTACGAGCAGTACTTC. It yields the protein CASSILAGAYEQYF.

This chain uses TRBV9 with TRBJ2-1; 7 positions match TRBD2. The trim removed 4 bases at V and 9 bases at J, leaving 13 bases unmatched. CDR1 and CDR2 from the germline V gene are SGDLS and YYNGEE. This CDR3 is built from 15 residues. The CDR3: CASSPAGVGVSEQFF. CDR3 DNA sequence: TGTGCCAGCAGCCCCGCGGGGGTGGGTGTCAGTGAGCAGTTCTTC.